This T cell receptor beta chain was documented in a study of cytomegalovirus exposure and HLA in healthy donors. In the PCR, 60 Vbeta and 13 Jbeta primers were used. Under the authors' procedure: The authors later counted roughly 79 million unique TCR beta chains, approximately 10 million of them shared. Sequencing used immunoSEQ multiplex PCR; TCRdb keeps in-frame clones, though not all of them. Clonal size and the V and J genes are those of that table, whereas D and trimming came from the DNA. The top ten clones hold roughly 2% of a sample with 150,000 to 200,000 clones, about 76% of them seen once. Of note for this clone: What it binds is unknown.

This CDR3 region has 13 residues. Germline V gives CDR1 SGHRS, CDR2 YFSETQ. Study conclusions and caveats: Some segments of the V type, notably TRBV6-2 and TRBV6-3, were excluded as indistinguishable. Accurate prediction of HLA-A and HLA-B alleles (for most subjects) was reportedly achieved from TCR beta sequences. The majority of CMV-associated TCR beta chains were reported as apparently HLA-restricted in a later analysis.

The chain joins TRBV5-1 to TRBJ2-5; D is possibly TRBD1 (6 bases). The J call could be wrong; TRBJ2-7 is a better fit for the DNA end. Material for sequencing was PBMCs. This TCR was sampled from a female donor in good health and CMV-seronegative. The DNA of the CDR3 is TGCGCCAGCAGTGAACAGGGAAACGACGAGCAGTACTTC. Translated, it gives CASSEQGNDEQYF.